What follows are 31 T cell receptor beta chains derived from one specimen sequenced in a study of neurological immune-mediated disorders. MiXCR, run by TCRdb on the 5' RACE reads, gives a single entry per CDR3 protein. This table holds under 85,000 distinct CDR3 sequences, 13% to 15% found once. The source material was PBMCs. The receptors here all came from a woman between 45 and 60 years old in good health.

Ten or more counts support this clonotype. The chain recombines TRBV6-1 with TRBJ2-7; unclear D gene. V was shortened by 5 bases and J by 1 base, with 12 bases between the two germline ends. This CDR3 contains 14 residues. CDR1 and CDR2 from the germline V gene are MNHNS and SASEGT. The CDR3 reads CASSPRGGSYEQYF. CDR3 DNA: TGTGCCAGCAGTCCCCGCGGCGGTTCCTACGAGCAGTACTTC.

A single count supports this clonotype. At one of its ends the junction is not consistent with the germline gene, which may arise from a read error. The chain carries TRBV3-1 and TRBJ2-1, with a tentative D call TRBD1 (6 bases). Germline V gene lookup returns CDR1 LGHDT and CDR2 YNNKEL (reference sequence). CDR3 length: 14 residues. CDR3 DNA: TGTGCCAGCAGTCAAACCCACAGGGATAATGAGCTGTTCTTC. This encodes CASSQTHRDNELFF.

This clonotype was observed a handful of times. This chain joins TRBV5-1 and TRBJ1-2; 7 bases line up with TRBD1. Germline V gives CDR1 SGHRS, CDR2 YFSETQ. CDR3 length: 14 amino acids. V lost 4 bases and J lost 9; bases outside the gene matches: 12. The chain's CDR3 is CASSPGQPRERYTF. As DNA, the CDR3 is TGCGCCAGCAGCCCGGGACAGCCAAGGGAACGCTACACCTTC.

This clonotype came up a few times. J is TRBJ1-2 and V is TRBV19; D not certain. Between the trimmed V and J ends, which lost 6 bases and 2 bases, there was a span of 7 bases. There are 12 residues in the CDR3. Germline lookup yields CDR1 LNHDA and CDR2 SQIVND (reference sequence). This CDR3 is CASRTSNYGYTF. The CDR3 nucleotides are TGTGCCAGTAGGACAAGCAACTATGGCTACACCTTC.

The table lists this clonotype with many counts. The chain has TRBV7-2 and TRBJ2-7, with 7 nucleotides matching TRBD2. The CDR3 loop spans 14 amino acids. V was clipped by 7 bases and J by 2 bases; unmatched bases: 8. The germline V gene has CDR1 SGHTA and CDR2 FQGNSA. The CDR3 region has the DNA TGTGCCAGCAAGAGCAGCGGGATGACCTACGAGCAGTACTTC. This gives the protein CASKSSGMTYEQYF.

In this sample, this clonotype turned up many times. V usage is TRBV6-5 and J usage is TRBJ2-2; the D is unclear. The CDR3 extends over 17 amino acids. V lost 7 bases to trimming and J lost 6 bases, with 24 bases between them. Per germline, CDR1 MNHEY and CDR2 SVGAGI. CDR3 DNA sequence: TGTGCCAGCAAAGGTTCCGCAGTTTGGCTAGGTGCCGGGGAGCTGTTTTTT. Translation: CASKGSAVWLGAGELFF.

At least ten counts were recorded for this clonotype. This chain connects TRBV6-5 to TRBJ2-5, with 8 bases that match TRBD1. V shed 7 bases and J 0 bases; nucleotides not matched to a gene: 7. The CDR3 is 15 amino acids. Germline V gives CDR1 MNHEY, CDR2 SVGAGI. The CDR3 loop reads CASTPGGQYQETQYF. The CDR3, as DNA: TGTGCCAGCACCCCAGGGGGCCAGTACCAAGAGACCCAGTACTTC.

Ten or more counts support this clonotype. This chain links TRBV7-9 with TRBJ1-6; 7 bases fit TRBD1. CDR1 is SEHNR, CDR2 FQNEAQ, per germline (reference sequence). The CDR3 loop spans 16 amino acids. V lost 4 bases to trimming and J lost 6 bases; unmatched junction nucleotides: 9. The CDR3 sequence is CASSSYLTGRNSPLHF. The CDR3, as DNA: TGTGCCAGCAGCTCCTACTTGACAGGGCGTAATTCACCCCTCCACTTT.

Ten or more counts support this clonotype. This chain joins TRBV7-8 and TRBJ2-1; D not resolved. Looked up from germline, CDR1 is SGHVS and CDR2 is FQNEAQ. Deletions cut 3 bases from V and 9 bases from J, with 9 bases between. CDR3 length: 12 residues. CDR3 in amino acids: CASSFISSEQFF. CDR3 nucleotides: TGTGCCAGCAGCTTCATATCTTCTGAGCAGTTCTTC.

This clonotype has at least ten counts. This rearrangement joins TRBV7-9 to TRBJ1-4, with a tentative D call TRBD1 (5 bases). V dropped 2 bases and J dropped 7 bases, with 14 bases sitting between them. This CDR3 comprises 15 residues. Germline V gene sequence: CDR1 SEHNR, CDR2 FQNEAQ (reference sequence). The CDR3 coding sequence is TGTGCCAGCAGCTTATCTGGGACTCCGACTGAAAAACTGTTTTTT. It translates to CASSLSGTPTEKLFF.

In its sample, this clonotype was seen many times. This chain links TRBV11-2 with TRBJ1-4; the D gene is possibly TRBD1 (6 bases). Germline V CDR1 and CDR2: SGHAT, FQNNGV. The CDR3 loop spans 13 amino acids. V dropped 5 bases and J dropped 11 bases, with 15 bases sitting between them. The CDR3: CASSNDGGGKLFF. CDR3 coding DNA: TGTGCCAGCAGCAACGATGGGGGGGGCAAACTGTTTTTT.

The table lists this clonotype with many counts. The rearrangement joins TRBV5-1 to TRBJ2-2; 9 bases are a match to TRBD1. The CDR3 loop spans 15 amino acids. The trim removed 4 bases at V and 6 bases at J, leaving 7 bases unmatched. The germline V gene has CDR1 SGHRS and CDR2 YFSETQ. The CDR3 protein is CASSKQGADAGELFF. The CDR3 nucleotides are TGCGCCAGCAGCAAACAGGGGGCGGACGCCGGGGAGCTGTTTTTT.

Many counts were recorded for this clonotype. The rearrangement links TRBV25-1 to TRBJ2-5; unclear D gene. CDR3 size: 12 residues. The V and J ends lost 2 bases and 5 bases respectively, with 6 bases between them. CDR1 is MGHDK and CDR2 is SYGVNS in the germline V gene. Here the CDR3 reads CASSERVETQYF. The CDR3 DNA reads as TGTGCCAGCAGTGAACGGGTTGAGACCCAGTACTTC.

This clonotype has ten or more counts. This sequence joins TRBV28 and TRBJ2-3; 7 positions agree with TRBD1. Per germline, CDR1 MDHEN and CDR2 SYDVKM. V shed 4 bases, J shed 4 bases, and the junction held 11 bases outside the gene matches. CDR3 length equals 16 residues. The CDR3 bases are TGTGCCAGCAGTTCCCGGGACAGCTCAACCCCAGATACGCAGTATTTT. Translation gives CASSSRDSSTPDTQYF. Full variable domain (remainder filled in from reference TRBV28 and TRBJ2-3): DVKVTQSSRYLVKRTGEKVFLECVQDMDHENMFWYRQDPGLGLRLIYFSYDVKMKEKGDIPEGYSVSREKKERFSLILESASTNQTSMYLCASSSRDSSTPDTQYFGPGTRLTVL.

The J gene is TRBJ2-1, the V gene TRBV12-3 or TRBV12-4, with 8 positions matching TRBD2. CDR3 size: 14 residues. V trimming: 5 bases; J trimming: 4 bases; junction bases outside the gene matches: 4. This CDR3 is CASSGASGYNEQFF. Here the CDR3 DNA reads TGTGCCAGCAGTGGGGCTAGCGGGTACAATGAGCAGTTCTTC.

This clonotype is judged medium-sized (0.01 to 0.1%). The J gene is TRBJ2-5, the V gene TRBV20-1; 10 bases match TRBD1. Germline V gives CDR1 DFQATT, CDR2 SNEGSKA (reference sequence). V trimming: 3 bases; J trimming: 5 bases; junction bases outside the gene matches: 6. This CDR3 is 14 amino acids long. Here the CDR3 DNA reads TGCAGTGCTAGCGACAGGGGGCGCGCGGAGACCCAGTACTTC. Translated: CSASDRGRAETQYF.

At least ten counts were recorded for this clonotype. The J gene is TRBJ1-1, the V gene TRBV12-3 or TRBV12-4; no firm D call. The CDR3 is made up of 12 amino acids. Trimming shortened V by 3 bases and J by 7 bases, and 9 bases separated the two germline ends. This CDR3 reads CASSFGGGEAFF. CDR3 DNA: TGTGCCAGCAGTTTTGGTGGCGGTGAAGCTTTCTTT.

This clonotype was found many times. The CDR3 reads CASSLDPTALMWGEQYF. The CDR3, as DNA: TGCGCCAGCAGCTTGGACCCCACAGCCTTGATGTGGGGGGAGCAGTACTTC. This chain links TRBV5-1 with TRBJ2-7; D may correspond to TRBD1 or TRBD2 (5 bases each). Germline values: CDR1 SGHRS, CDR2 YFSETQ. Trimming removed 0 bases from V and 7 bases from J, with 23 bases in between. The CDR3 spans 17 residues.

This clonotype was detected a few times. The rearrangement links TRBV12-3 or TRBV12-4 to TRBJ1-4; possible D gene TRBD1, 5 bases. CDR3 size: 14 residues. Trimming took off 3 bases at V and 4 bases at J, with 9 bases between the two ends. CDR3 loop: CASSFGRVNEKLFF. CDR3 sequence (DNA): TGTGCCAGCAGTTTTGGCAGGGTTAATGAAAAACTGTTTTTT.

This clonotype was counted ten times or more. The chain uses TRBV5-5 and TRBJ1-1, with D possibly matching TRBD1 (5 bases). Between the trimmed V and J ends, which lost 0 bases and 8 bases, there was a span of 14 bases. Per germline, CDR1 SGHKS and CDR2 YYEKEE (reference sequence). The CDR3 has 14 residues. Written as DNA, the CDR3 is TGTGCCAGCAGCTTGGCTAGGGGCGCCGCCGAAGCTTTCTTT. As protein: CASSLARGAAEAFF.

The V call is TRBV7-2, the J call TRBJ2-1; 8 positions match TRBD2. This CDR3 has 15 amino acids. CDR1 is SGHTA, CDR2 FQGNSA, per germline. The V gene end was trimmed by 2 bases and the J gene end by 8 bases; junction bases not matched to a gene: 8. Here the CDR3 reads CTSSLLGGATHEQFF. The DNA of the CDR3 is TGTACCAGCAGCTTACTCGGGGGGGCTACCCATGAGCAGTTCTTC.

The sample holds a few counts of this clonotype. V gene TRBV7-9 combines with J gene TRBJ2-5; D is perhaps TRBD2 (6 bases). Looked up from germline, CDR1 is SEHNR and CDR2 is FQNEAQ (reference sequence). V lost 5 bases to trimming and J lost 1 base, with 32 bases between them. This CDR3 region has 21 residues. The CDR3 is CASSGFKRGRGRSLLQETQYF. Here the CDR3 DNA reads TGTGCCAGCAGCGGATTTAAGAGGGGAAGAGGGAGGTCCCTACTCCAAGAGACCCAGTACTTC.

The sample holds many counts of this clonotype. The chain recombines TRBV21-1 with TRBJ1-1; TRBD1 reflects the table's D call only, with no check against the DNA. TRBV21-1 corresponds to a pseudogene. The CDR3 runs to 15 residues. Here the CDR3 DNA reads TGTGCCAGCAGCAAGGGGCGCGGCATGAACACTGAAGCTTTCTTT. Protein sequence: CASSKGRGMNTEAFF.

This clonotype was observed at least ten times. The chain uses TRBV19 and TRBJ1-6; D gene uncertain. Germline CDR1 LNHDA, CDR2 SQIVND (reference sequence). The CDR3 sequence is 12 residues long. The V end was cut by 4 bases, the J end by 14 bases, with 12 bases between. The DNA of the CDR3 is TGTGCCAGTAGTACACAGAGGGAGGCCCTCCACTTT. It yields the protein CASSTQREALHF.

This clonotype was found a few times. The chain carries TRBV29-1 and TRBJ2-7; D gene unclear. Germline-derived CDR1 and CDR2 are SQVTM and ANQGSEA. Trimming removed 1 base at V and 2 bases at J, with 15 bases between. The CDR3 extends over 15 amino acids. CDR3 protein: CSVEGFGINPYEQYF. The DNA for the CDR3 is TGCAGCGTTGAAGGGTTCGGCATCAATCCCTACGAGCAGTACTTC.

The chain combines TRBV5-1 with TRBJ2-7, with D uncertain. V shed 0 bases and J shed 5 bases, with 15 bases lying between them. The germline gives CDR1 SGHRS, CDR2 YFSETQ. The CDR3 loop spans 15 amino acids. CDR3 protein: CASSLGHGRSDEQYF. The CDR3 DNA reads TGCGCCAGCAGCTTGGGACATGGGCGCAGCGACGAGCAGTACTTC.

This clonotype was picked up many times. CDR3: CATPKDRGHNYGYTF. In nucleotides, the CDR3 is TGTGCCACCCCAAAGGACAGAGGTCATAACTATGGCTACACCTTC. The V call is TRBV28, the J call TRBJ1-2; possibly TRBD1 for D (6 bases). The length of the CDR3 is 15 residues. Germline lookup yields CDR1 MDHEN and CDR2 SYDVKM. V gave up 10 bases and J gave up 1 base, with 19 bases separating them.

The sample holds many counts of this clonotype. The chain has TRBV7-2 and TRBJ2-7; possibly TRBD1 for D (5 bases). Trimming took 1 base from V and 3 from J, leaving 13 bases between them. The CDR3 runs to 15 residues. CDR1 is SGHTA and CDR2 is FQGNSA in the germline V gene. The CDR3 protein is CASSLDRAGLYEQYF. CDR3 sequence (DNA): TGTGCCAGCAGCTTAGATCGGGCAGGGCTCTACGAGCAGTACTTC.

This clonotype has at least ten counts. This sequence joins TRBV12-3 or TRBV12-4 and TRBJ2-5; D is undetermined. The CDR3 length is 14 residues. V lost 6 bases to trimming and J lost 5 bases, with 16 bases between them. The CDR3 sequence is CASSLRRPGETQYF. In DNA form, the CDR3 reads TGTGCCAGCAGCCTACGGAGACCTGGGGAGACCCAGTACTTC.

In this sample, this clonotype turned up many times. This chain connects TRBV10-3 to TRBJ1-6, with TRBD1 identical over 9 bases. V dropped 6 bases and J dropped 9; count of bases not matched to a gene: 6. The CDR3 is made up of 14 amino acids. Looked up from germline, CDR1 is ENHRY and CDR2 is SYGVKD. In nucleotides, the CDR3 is TGTGCCATCAGGGACGGACAGGGGCTTTCACCCCTCCACTTT. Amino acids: CAIRDGQGLSPLHF.

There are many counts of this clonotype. The CDR3 spells CASSIDSKDSGANVLTF. The CDR3 DNA is TGTGCCAGCAGCATCGACAGTAAGGACTCTGGGGCCAACGTCCTGACTTTC. The V gene is TRBV9, the J gene TRBJ2-6; the D gene is possibly TRBD1 (5 bases). Trimming shortened V by 4 bases and J by 0 bases, and 14 bases separated the two germline ends. In germline, CDR1 is SGDLS, CDR2 YYNGEE. The CDR3 contains 17 residues. Full variable domain (missing parts from reference TRBV9 and TRBJ2-6): DSGVTQTPKHLITATGQRVTLRCSPRSGDLSVYWYQQSLDQGLQFLIQYYNGEERAKGNILERFSAQQFPDLHSELNLSSLELGDSALYFCASSIDSKDSGANVLTFGAGSRLTVL.